The clone carrying this T cell receptor beta chain was detected a few times. What it binds is unknown. This entry is derived from a study of blood T cells in healthy people across ages. General observations from the study: In these data, TCR beta diversity tracked strongly with naive T cell percentage.

In each sample, at least 7 million PBMCs were isolated. A sample-barcoded 5' primer and a J-beta primer mix were used in a second PCR of about 7 to 12 cycles. All samples gave at least 2.5 million CDR3-containing paired-end reads. TCRdb reprocessed the 5' RACE reads via MiXCR and lists one record per CDR3 protein. The sample consists of roughly 1.7 million distinct CDR3 sequences, 34% of them appearing once. The CDR3 loop spans 13 amino acids. Germline-derived CDR1 and CDR2 are ENHRY and SYGVKD. The junction had 10 bases not matched to a gene; V was cut back by 10 bases and J by 6 bases. The rearrangement uses TRBV10-3 and TRBJ1-2, with 8 positions matching TRBD1. The sequenced sample consisted of blood. The clonotype comes from a woman aged 30 to 39 in good health. CDR3 sequence: CATRGQVIDGYTF. The CDR3 coding sequence is TGTGCCACCCGGGGACAGGTGATTGATGGCTACACCTTC.